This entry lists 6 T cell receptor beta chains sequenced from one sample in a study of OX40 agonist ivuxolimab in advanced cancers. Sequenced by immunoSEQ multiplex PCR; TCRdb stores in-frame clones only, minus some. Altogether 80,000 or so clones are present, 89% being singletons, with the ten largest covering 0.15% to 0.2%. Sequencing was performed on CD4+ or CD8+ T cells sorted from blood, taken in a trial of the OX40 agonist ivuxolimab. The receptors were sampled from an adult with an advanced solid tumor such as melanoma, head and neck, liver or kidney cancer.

In nucleotides, the CDR3 is TGTGCCAGCAGCGCGTCGGAGAGGGTAGAGCACGAGCAGTACTTC. As protein: CASSASERVEHEQYF. The chain carries TRBV7-9 and TRBJ2-7; D might be TRBD2 (5 bases). Germline assignment: CDR1 SEHNR and CDR2 FQNEAQ (reference sequence). With 5 bases removed from V and 5 bases from J, the gap between germline ends came to 19 bases. The CDR3 sequence is 15 residues long.

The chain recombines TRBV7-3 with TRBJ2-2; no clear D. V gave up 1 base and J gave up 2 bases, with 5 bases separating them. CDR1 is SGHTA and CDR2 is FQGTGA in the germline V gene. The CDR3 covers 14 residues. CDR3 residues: CASSLIANTGELFF. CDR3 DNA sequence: TGTGCCAGCAGCTTAATCGCTAACACCGGGGAGCTGTTTTTT.

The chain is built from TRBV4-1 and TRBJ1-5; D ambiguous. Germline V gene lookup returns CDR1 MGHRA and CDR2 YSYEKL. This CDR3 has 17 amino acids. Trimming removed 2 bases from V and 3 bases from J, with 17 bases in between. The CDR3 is CASSQPDPGPLNQPQHF. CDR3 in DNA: TGCGCCAGCAGCCAACCAGACCCGGGCCCCCTCAATCAGCCCCAGCATTTT.

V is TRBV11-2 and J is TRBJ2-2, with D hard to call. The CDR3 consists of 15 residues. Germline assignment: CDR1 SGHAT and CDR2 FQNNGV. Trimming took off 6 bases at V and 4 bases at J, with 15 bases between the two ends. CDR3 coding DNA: TGTGCCAGCAGATCATTAGGGCTCGCCACCGGGGAGCTGTTTTTT. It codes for CASRSLGLATGELFF. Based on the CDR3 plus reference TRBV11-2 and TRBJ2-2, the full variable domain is EAGVAQSPRYKIIEKRQSVAFWCNPISGHATLYWYQQILGQGPKLLIQFQNNGVVDDSQLPKDRFSAERLKGVDSTLKIQPAKLEDSAVYLCASRSLGLATGELFFGEGSRLTVL.

CDR3 loop: CASSDGTGGSNQPQHF. As DNA, the CDR3 is TGTGCCAGCAGCGATGGGACAGGGGGAAGCAATCAGCCCCAGCATTTT. The chain combines TRBV7-9 with TRBJ1-5, with 11 bases aligning to TRBD1. Germline values: CDR1 SEHNR, CDR2 FQNEAQ (reference sequence). V lost 5 bases to trimming and J lost 1 base; unmatched junction nucleotides: 4. CDR3 length: 16 amino acids.

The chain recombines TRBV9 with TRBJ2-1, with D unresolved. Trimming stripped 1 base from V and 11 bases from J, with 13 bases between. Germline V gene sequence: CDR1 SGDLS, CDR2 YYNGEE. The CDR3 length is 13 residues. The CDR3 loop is CASSVSLELKQFF. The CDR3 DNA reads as TGTGCCAGCAGCGTAAGCCTAGAACTTAAGCAGTTCTTC.